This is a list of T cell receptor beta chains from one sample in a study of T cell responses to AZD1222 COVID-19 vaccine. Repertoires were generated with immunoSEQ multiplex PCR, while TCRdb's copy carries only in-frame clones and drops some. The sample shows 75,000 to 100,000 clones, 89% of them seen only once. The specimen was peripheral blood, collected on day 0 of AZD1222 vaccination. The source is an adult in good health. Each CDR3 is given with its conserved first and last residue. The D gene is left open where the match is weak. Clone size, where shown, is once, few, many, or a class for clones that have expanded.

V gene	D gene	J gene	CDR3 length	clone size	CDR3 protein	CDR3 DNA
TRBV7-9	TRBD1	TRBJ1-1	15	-	CASSLGKGANTEAFF	TGTGCCAGCAGCTTGGGTAAGGGGGCGAACACTGAAGCTTTCTTT
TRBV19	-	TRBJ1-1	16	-	CASSSRLGGGNTEAFF	TGTGCCAGTAGTTCCCGCCTCGGAGGGGGTAACACTGAAGCTTTCTTT
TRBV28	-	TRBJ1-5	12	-	CASSPDAQPQHF	TGTGCCAGCAGTCCAGACGCTCAGCCCCAGCATTTT
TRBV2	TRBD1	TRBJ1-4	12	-	CASKGAGEKLFF	TGTGCCAGCAAGGGGGCGGGGGAAAAACTGTTTTTT
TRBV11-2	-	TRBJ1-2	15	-	CASSSRQNINYGYTF	TGTGCCAGCAGCTCAAGACAGAACATTAACTATGGCTACACCTTC
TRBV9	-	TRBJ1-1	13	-	CASSGGIGTEAFF	TGTGCCAGCAGCGGAGGGATAGGCACTGAAGCTTTCTTT
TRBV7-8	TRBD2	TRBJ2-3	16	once	CASSLGAGGPGDTQYF	TGTGCCAGCAGCTTAGGGGCGGGGGGGCCTGGCGATACGCAGTATTTT
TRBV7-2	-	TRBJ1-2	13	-	CASSLSISYGYTF	TGTGCCAGCAGCTTAAGCATCTCCTATGGCTACACCTTC
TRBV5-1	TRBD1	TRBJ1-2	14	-	CASSVTGTGIGYTF	TGCGCCAGCAGCGTCACCGGGACAGGGATTGGCTACACCTTC
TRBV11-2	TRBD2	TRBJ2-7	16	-	CASSYTSGGPSYEQYF	TGTGCCAGCAGCTATACTAGCGGGGGACCATCCTACGAGCAGTACTTC
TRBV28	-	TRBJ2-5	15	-	CASSATTGLQETQYF	TGTGCCAGCAGCGCCACCACAGGGCTCCAAGAGACCCAGTACTTC
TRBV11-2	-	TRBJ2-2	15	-	CASSFNGRNTGELFF	TGTGCCAGCAGCTTCAATGGGCGGAACACCGGGGAGCTGTTTTTT
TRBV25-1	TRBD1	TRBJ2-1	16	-	CASSEYGQGAYNEQFF	TGTGCCAGCAGTGAATATGGCCAGGGGGCCTACAATGAGCAGTTCTTC
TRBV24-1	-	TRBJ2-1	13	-	CATSSPFIYEQFF	TGTGCCACCAGTTCGCCCTTCATCTATGAGCAGTTCTTC
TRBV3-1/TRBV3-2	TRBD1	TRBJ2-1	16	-	CASSQTGEGVGNEQFF	TGTGCCAGCAGCCAGACAGGGGAAGGAGTGGGAAATGAGCAGTTCTTC
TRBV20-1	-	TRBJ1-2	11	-	CSAAGAYGYTF	TGCAGTGCTGCTGGTGCGTATGGCTACACCTTC
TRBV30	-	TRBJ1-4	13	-	CAWTQGPGEKLFF	TGTGCCTGGACCCAGGGCCCGGGAGAAAAACTGTTTTTT
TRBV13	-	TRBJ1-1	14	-	CASSLAGMNTEAFF	TGTGCCAGCAGCTTAGCGGGGATGAACACTGAAGCTTTCTTT
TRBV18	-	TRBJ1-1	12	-	CASSTRNTEAFF	TGTGCCAGCTCAACCCGGAACACTGAAGCTTTCTTT
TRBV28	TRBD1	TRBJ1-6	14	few	CASSVGGFRSPLHF	TGTGCCAGCAGTGTAGGGGGCTTTCGTTCACCCCTCCACTTT
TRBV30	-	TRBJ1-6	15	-	CAWRSGGSYNSPLHF	TGTGCCTGGAGATCAGGAGGTTCCTATAATTCACCCCTCCACTTT
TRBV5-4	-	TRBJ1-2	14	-	CASSFDRTVYGYTF	TGTGCCAGCAGCTTTGACAGGACCGTCTATGGCTACACCTTC
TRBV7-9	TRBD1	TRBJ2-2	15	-	CASSLDRENTGELFF	TGTGCCAGCAGCTTGGACAGGGAGAACACCGGGGAGCTGTTTTTT
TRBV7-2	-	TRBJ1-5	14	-	CASSLESVDQPQHF	TGTGCCAGCAGCTTAGAGTCCGTAGATCAGCCCCAGCATTTT
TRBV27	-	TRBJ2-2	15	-	CASSLSAWSAGELFF	TGTGCCAGCAGTTTATCGGCCTGGTCTGCCGGGGAGCTGTTTTTT
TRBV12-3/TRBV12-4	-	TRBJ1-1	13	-	CASSWGVSSEAFF	TGTGCCAGCAGTTGGGGGGTTTCATCTGAAGCTTTCTTT
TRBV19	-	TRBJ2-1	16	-	CASSMPGAGTVGEQFF	TGTGCCAGTAGTATGCCCGGGGCAGGGACGGTAGGTGAGCAGTTCTTC
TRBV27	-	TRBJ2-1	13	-	CASSLSKGLGQFF	TGTGCCAGCAGTTTATCGAAAGGGCTTGGGCAGTTCTTC
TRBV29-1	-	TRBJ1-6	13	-	CSVGRGEGSPLHF	TGCAGCGTTGGAAGGGGCGAAGGTTCACCCCTCCACTTT
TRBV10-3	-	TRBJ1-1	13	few	CAASDSLNTEAFF	TGTGCCGCCTCGGACAGCCTGAACACTGAAGCTTTCTTT
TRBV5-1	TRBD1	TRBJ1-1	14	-	CASTSGQGNTEAFF	TGCGCCAGCACATCGGGACAGGGGAACACTGAAGCTTTCTTT
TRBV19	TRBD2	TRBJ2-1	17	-	CASSKGLAGGFGYEQFF	TGTGCCAGTAGTAAGGGACTAGCGGGGGGGTTCGGGTATGAGCAGTTCTTC
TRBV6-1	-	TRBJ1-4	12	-	CASSDPNEKLFF	TGTGCCAGCAGTGATCCGAATGAAAAACTGTTTTTT
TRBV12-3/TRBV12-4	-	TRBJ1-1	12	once	CASTRGNTEAFF	TGTGCCAGCACACGGGGGAACACTGAAGCTTTCTTT
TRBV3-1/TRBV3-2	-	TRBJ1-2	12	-	CASSQGDTTYTF	TGTGCCAGCAGCCAAGGGGACACCACCTACACCTTC
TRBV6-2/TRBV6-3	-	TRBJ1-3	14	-	CASSYRGSGNTIYF	TGTGCCAGCAGTTACCGGGGTAGTGGAAACACCATATATTTT
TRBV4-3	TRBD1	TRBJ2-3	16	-	CASSQTTGAIADTQYF	TGCGCCAGCAGCCAAACGACAGGGGCGATTGCGGATACGCAGTATTTT
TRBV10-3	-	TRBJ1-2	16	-	CAISESFLDRGFGYTF	TGTGCCATCAGTGAGTCTTTTCTCGATAGGGGGTTCGGCTACACCTTC
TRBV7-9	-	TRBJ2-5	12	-	CASSFLGETQYF	TGTGCCAGCAGCTTTTTAGGGGAGACCCAGTACTTC
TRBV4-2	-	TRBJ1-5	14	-	CASSQVGGSVPQHF	TGTGCCAGCAGCCAAGTAGGGGGGTCGGTGCCCCAGCATTTT
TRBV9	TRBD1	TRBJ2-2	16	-	CASSATPGQGTGELFF	TGTGCCAGCAGTGCGACCCCGGGACAGGGGACCGGGGAGCTGTTTTTT
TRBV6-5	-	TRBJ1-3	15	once	CASSPTASSGNTIYF	TGTGCCAGCAGTCCGACTGCTAGCTCTGGAAACACCATATATTTT
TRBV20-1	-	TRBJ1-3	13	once	CSASLGNGNTIYF	TGCAGTGCTAGTCTGGGGAACGGAAACACCATATATTTT
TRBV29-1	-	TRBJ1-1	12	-	CSVVAGGTEAFF	TGCAGCGTTGTTGCGGGGGGCACTGAAGCTTTCTTT
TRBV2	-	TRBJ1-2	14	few	CASSEVGRGNGYTF	TGTGCCAGCAGTGAAGTTGGCCGAGGGAATGGCTACACCTTC
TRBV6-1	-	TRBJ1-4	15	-	CASSEALGANEKLFF	TGTGCCAGCAGTGAAGCGCTCGGGGCTAATGAAAAACTGTTTTTT
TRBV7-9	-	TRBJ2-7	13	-	CASSRALSSEQYF	TGTGCCAGCAGCCGCGCTCTATCCTCCGAGCAGTACTTC
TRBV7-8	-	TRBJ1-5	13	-	CASSLHMDQPQHF	TGTGCCAGCAGCCTCCACATGGATCAGCCCCAGCATTTT
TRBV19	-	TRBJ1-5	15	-	CASSMIYVGNQPQHF	TGTGCCAGTAGTATGATCTACGTAGGCAATCAGCCCCAGCATTTT
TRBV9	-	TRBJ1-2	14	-	CASSPRAGLGGYTF	TGTGCCAGCAGCCCCAGGGCGGGATTGGGAGGCTACACCTTC
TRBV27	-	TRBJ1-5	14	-	CASSSRQNHQPQHF	TGTGCCAGCAGTTCCCGACAGAATCATCAGCCCCAGCATTTT
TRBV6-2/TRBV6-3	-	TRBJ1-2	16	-	CASSYSMSDLVYGYTF	TGTGCCAGCAGTTACTCGATGTCAGATCTTGTCTATGGCTACACCTTC
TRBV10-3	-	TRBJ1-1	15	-	CAISESTYRDTEAFF	TGTGCCATCAGTGAGTCGACTTACCGGGACACTGAAGCTTTCTTT
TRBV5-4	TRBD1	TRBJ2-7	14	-	CASSLFTGAYEQYF	TGTGCCAGCAGCTTGTTCACAGGGGCCTACGAGCAGTACTTC
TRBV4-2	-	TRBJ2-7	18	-	CASSQDLGAFSHYYEQYF	TGTGCCAGCAGCCAAGACCTGGGGGCCTTCTCACACTATTACGAGCAGTACTTC
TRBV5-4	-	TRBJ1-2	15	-	CASSLAGVSLYGYTF	TGTGCCAGCAGCTTGGCAGGGGTGAGCCTCTATGGCTACACCTTC
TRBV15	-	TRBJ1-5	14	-	CATSRDWENQPQHF	TGTGCCACCAGCAGAGATTGGGAGAATCAGCCCCAGCATTTT
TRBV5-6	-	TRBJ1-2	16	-	CASSLSRWQAFYGYTF	TGTGCCAGCAGCTTGTCCAGGTGGCAGGCGTTCTATGGCTACACCTTC